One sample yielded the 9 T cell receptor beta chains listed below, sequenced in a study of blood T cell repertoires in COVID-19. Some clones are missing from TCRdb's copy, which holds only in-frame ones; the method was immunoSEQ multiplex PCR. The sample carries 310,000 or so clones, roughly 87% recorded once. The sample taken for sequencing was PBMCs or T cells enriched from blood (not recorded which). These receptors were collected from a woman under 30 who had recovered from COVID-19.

CDR3 residues: CATSRDRNTIYF. The CDR3 bases are TGTGCCACCAGCAGAGATCGGAACACCATATATTTT. The rearrangement uses TRBV15 and TRBJ1-3; D ambiguous. The length of the CDR3 is 12 residues. The germline gives CDR1 LNHNV, CDR2 YYDKDF (reference sequence). The V gene lost 0 bases and the J gene lost 7 bases, with 4 bases spanning the gap.

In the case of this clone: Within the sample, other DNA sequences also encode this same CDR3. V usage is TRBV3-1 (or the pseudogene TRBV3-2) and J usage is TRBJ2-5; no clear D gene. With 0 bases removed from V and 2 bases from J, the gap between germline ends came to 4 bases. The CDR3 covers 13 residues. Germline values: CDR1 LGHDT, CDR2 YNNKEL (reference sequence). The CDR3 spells CASSQDRQETQYF. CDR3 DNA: TGTGCCAGCAGCCAAGATCGTCAAGAGACCCAGTACTTC.

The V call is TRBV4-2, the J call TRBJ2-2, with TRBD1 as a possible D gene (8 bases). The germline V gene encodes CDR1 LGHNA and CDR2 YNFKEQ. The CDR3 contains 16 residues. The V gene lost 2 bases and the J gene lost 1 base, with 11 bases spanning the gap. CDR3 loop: CASSQYRGGNTGELFF. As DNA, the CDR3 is TGTGCCAGCAGCCAATACAGGGGGGGGAACACCGGGGAGCTGTTTTTT.

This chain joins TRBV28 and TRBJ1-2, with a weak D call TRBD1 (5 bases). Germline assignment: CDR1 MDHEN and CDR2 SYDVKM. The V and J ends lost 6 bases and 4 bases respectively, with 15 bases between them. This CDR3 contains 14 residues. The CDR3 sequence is CASSPPREVYGYTF. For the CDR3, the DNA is TGTGCCAGCAGCCCGCCCAGGGAGGTCTATGGCTACACCTTC.

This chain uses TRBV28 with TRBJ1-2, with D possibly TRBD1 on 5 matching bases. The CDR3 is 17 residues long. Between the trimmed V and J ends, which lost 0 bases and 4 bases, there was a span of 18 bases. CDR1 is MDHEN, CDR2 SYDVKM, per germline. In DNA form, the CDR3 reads TGTGCCAGCAGTTTATGGGACATGCATAGAGGTCTCTATGGCTACACCTTC. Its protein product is CASSLWDMHRGLYGYTF.

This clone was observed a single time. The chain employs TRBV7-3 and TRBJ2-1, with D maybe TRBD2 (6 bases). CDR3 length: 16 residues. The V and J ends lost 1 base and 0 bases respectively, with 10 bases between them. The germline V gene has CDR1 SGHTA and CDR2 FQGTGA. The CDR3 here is CASSLITGVSYNEQFF. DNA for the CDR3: TGTGCCAGCAGCTTAATTACGGGAGTCTCCTACAATGAGCAGTTCTTC.

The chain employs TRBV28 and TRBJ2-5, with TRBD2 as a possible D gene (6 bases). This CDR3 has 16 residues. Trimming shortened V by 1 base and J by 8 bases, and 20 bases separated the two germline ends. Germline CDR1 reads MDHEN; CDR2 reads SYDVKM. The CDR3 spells CASSLLSGEPGPTQYF. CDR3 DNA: TGTGCCAGCAGTTTATTGTCGGGGGAGCCAGGACCTACCCAGTACTTC.

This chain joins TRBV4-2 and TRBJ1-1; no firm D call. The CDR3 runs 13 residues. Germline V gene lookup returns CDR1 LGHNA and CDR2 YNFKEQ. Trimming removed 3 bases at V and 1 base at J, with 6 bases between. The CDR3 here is CASSHEGNTEAFF. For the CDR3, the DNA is TGTGCCAGCAGCCATGAGGGGAACACTGAAGCTTTCTTT.

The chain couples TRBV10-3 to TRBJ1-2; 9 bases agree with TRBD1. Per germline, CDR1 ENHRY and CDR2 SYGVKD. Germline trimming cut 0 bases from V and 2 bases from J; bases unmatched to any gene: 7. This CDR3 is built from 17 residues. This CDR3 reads CAISESRTGDRNYGYTF. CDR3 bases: TGTGCCATCAGTGAGTCACGGACAGGGGATCGGAACTATGGCTACACCTTC.